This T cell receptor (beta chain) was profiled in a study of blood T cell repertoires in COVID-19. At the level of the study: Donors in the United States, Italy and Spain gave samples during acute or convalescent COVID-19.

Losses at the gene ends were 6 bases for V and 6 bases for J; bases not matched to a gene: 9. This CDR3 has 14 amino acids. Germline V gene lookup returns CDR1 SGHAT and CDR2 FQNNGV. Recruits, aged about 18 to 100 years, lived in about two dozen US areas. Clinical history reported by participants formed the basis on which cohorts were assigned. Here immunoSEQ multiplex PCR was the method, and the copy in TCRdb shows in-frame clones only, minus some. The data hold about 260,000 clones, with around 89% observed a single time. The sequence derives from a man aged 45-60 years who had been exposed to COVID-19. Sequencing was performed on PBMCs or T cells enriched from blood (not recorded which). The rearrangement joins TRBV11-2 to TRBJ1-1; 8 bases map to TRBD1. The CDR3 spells CASRQAGGRAEAFF. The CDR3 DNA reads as TGTGCCAGCAGGCAGGCAGGGGGCCGAGCTGAAGCTTTCTTT.